The next 32 T cell receptor beta chains were all read from a single sample in a study of tumor-infiltrating lymphocytes in glioblastoma multiforme. TCR beta libraries were built from RNA through three nested multiplex PCR rounds using modified ARM-PCR. TCRdb re-called the multiplex PCR reads through MiXCR, storing one row per CDR3 protein. The top ten hold 29% of the sample, which has 12,000 or so distinct CDR3 sequences, approximately 68% seen once. Specimen: brain tumor tissue. These receptors originate from a male donor with glioblastoma.

This clonotype has a single count. A much more abundant neighbour one base away suggests this may be a read error. The CDR3 does not close with the conserved phenylalanine or tryptophan, likely indicating a read error. CDR3 loop: CASSDLGEQYS. The CDR3 DNA reads as TGTGCCAGCAGCGACCTGGGTGAGCAGTACTCC. The chain is built from TRBV7-2 and TRBJ2-7; D is unclear. CDR1 is SGHTA and CDR2 is FQGNSA in the germline V gene. Trimming removed 5 bases from V and 7 bases from J, with 9 bases in between. The CDR3 is 11 amino acids.

The rearrangement joins TRBV4-1 to TRBJ2-1; 7 bases fit TRBD2. CDR1 MGHRA and CDR2 YSYEKL come from the germline V gene. This CDR3 has 17 amino acids. Trimming removed 4 bases from V and 1 base from J; junction bases left unmatched: 10. The chain's CDR3 is CASSRDFGGSSYNEQFF. The CDR3 nucleotides are TGCGCCAGCAGCCGAGATTTCGGCGGGAGTTCCTACAATGAGCAGTTCTTC.

As to this clonotype: Here the CDR3 omits its conserved ending phenylalanine or tryptophan, so a read error is the likely source. This sequence joins TRBV3-1 and TRBJ2-3, with 7 bases fitting TRBD2. In germline, CDR1 is LGHDT, CDR2 YNNKEL (reference sequence). The CDR3 totals 17 residues. Germline trimming cut 3 bases from V and 1 base from J; bases unmatched to any gene: 10. The CDR3 loop is CASSQTSSGGGTDTQYL. The CDR3 DNA is TGTGCCAGCAGCCAGACCTCGAGTGGGGGGGGCACAGATACGCAGTATCTT.

The CDR3 is CSASPTGVGNTIYF. CDR3 DNA: TGCAGTGCTAGTCCTACAGGGGTTGGAAACACCATATATTTT. The genes are TRBV20-1 and TRBJ1-3; 7 bases are a match to TRBD1. CDR3 length: 14 residues. V dropped 3 bases and J dropped 3; count of bases not matched to a gene: 5. CDR1 is DFQATT and CDR2 is SNEGSKA in the germline V gene (reference sequence).

For the CDR3, the DNA is TGTGCCAGCAGTTACCGGGGCCGCCTAGCCAAAAACATTCAGTACTTC. Amino acid sequence: CASSYRGRLAKNIQYF. J is TRBJ2-4 and V is TRBV6-5; the D gene could be TRBD1 or TRBD2 (5 bases each). Germline V lookup: CDR1 MNHEY, CDR2 SVGAGI. The CDR3 contains 16 residues. V was cut by 2 bases and J by 0 bases, with 11 bases left in between.

The V and J genes are TRBV5-4 and TRBJ2-7, with D perhaps matching TRBD1 or TRBD2 (5 bases each). The CDR3 extends over 18 amino acids. The germline V and J ends were trimmed by 2 bases and 7 bases, with 28 bases remaining between them. CDR1 and CDR2 from the germline V gene are SGHNT and YYREEE (reference sequence). CDR3 nucleotide sequence: TGTGCCAGCAGCTTACCCGGGGCTATCGGATCCTATTGGGGGGAGCAGTACTTC. Translated: CASSLPGAIGSYWGEQYF.

This clonotype is judged medium-sized. The gene calls are TRBV20-1 and TRBJ2-7; the match to TRBD1 covers 7 bases. The CDR3 loop spans 14 amino acids. V shed 0 bases, J shed 3 bases, and the junction held 5 bases outside the gene matches. The germline V gene has CDR1 DFQATT and CDR2 SNEGSKA (reference sequence). The CDR3 DNA reads as TGCAGTGCTAGAGACTCACAGGGGATCTACGAGCAGTACTTC. This encodes CSARDSQGIYEQYF.

This clonotype was observed once. A read error may be the cause here, since a much bigger clone is one base away. This chain connects TRBV28 to TRBJ1-1; TRBD1 matches at 9 bases. Germline-derived CDR1 and CDR2 are MDHEN and SYDVKM. The CDR3 contains 16 residues. The CDR3 nucleotides read TGTGCCAGCAGTTTCGACAGGGGGATTACTTACACTGAAGCTTCCTTT. Amino acid sequence: CASSFDRGITYTEASF. Drawing the rest from reference TRBV28 and TRBJ1-1, the complete variable domain is DVKVTQSSRYLVKRTGEKVFLECVQDMDHENMFWYRQDPGLGLRLIYFSYDVKMKEKGDIPEGYSVSREKKERFSLILESASTNQTSMYLCASSFDRGITYTEASFGQGTRLTVV.

This clonotype was counted a few times. One end of the junction varies from germline; a read error may be responsible. This sequence joins TRBV6-1 and TRBJ1-1, with TRBD1 as a possible D gene (5 bases). Germline CDR1 is MNHNS and CDR2 is SASEGT. The CDR3 consists of 14 residues. CDR3 DNA sequence: TGTGTCAGCGGGAAGGAGGCGCGGGGCAATGGAGCTCTCTTT. Translation gives CVSGKEARGNGALF.

This clonotype was found many times. This rearrangement joins TRBV7-2 to TRBJ1-1; the D is unclear. The CDR3 extends over 14 amino acids. Germline-derived CDR1 and CDR2 are SGHTA and FQGNSA. Trimming removed 5 bases at V and 1 base at J, with 11 bases between. The CDR3, as DNA: TGTGCCAGCAGCCCCTCATCAAGGAACACTGAAGCTTTCTTT. The encoded protein is CASSPSSRNTEAFF.

Of note for this clonotype: A much larger clone lies one base from this, so it may be a read error. V and J are TRBV3-1 and TRBJ2-5, with 10 bases lining up with TRBD2. The CDR3 length is 16 residues. The germline CDR1 and CDR2 sequences are LGHDT and YNNKEL (reference sequence). V shed 6 bases, J shed 2 bases, and the junction held 9 bases outside the gene matches. The CDR3 coding sequence is TGTGCCAGCAGTTGGATAGCGGGAGGTCATCAAGAGACCCAGTACTTC. Residues: CASSWIAGGHQETQYF.

The chain employs TRBV20-1 and TRBJ2-3; 7 bases align to TRBD1. The CDR3 is 17 residues long. V was pared by 8 bases and J by 0 bases, with 17 bases of the junction left unmatched. Per the germline V gene, CDR1 is DFQATT and CDR2 is SNEGSKA (reference sequence). CDR3 protein: CSTPDLRQGYSTDTQYF. The CDR3 DNA reads as TGCAGTACTCCCGATCTACGACAGGGATATAGCACAGATACGCAGTATTTT.

The chain couples TRBV6-5 to TRBJ2-7, with a tentative D call TRBD1 (6 bases). The CDR3 length is 12 residues. Germline V gene lookup returns CDR1 MNHEY and CDR2 SVGAGI. The ends were cut back, 7 bases at V and 5 bases at J, with 12 bases in the middle. DNA for the CDR3: TGTGCCAGCACCAGGGGCGACGACGAGCAGTACTTC. Its protein is CASTRGDDEQYF.

This clonotype occurred once. Sequence at one end of the junction differs from germline and may be a read error. V gene TRBV20-1 combines with J gene TRBJ2-7; TRBD2 aligns across 8 bases. CDR3 length: 16 residues. Germline V gives CDR1 DFQATT, CDR2 SNEGSKA (reference sequence). This CDR3 is CSARAVSGGLSHEQYF. CDR3 sequence (DNA): TGCAGTGCTAGAGCGGTAAGCGGGGGACTCTCCCACGAGCAGTATTTC.

The chain couples TRBV12-3 or TRBV12-4 to TRBJ1-1, with 7 nucleotides matching TRBD1. The V and J ends lost 6 bases and 6 bases, in that order; junction bases with no gene match: 7. This CDR3 spans 13 amino acids. The CDR3 DNA reads TGTGCCAGCAGACCACAGGGGACAGCTGAAGCTTTCTTT. Its translation: CASRPQGTAEAFF.

The sample holds a few counts of this clonotype. The chain couples TRBV29-1 to TRBJ1-1, with D perhaps matching TRBD1 (5 bases). The CDR3 sequence is 11 residues long. V lost 4 bases to trimming and J lost 5 bases, with 8 bases between them. Germline V CDR1 and CDR2: SQVTM, ANQGSEA. CDR3: CSVGGDTEAFF. CDR3 bases: TGCAGCGTTGGGGGGGATACTGAAGCTTTCTTT.

As regards this clonotype: The germline gene is not matched at one end of the junction; a read error may be the cause. This sequence joins TRBV11-2 and TRBJ2-2, with TRBD2 identical over 7 bases. Germline CDR1 is SGHAT and CDR2 is FQNNGV. This CDR3 has 20 amino acids. Here the CDR3 reads CANTPSFGQGLAVNTGELPF. CDR3 bases: TGTGCCAACACCCCCTCATTCGGCCAAGGGCTAGCGGTAAACACCGGGGAGCTGCCTTTT.

This clonotype appeared a few times. This chain uses TRBV11-3 with TRBJ2-1; TRBD1 might be the D (5 bases). Germline V gives CDR1 SGHNT, CDR2 YENEEA. V was shortened by 2 bases and J by 4 bases, with 6 bases between the two germline ends. CDR3 size: 13 residues. CDR3 in DNA: TGTGCCAGCAGCTTAAGGACATACAATGAGCAGTTCTTC. Translated: CASSLRTYNEQFF.

The table lists this clonotype with a count of one. The chain combines TRBV5-4 with TRBJ1-2, with TRBD1 as a possible D gene (5 bases). Germline lookup yields CDR1 SGHNT and CDR2 YYREEE (reference sequence). V was pared by 0 bases and J by 8 bases, with 23 bases between. This CDR3 is 17 amino acids long. The CDR3 coding sequence is TGTGCCAGCAGCTTGGATTCAGGGAGACCCCTAACTATAGGCTACACCTTC. This gives the protein CASSLDSGRPLTIGYTF. The variable domain in full, completed from reference TRBV5-4 and TRBJ1-2, reads ETGVTQSPTHLIKTRGQQVTLRCSSQSGHNTVSWYQQALGQGPQFIFQYYREEENGRGNFPPRFSGLQFPNYSSELNVNALELDDSALYLCASSLDSGRPLTIGYTFGSGTRLTVV.

This clonotype was seen a handful of times. Compared with germline, one end of the junction differs, possibly owing to a read error. V gene TRBV4-1 combines with J gene TRBJ2-3; 10 bases are shared with TRBD2. The CDR3 sequence is 19 residues long. Germline V gene lookup returns CDR1 MGHRA and CDR2 YSYEKL. In DNA, the CDR3 is TGTGCCAGCAGCCAGTCGCCCTTGGGTAGCGGGAGGAGGACAGATACGCGGTATTTT. This gives the protein CASSQSPLGSGRRTDTRYF.

This chain links TRBV11-3 with TRBJ2-1, with TRBD2 identical over 9 bases. CDR1 is SGHNT, CDR2 YENEEA, per germline. This CDR3 comprises 14 residues. J was trimmed by 7 bases and V by 4 bases; bases with no gene match: 5. The CDR3 sequence: CASSSGLARNEQFF. DNA of the CDR3: TGTGCCAGCAGCTCCGGACTAGCGCGTAATGAGCAGTTCTTC.

Of note for this clonotype: At one of its ends the junction is not consistent with the germline gene, which may arise from a read error. The CDR3 DNA follows: TGCACCAGTAGTCCTCCGACAGGGGACTATGGCTACACCTTC. This translates into CTSSPPTGDYGYTF. V is TRBV4-1 and J is TRBJ1-2, with 8 bases identical to TRBD1. Germline CDR1 MGHRA, CDR2 YSYEKL. The CDR3 is 14 residues long.

The chain employs TRBV11-2 and TRBJ2-5; 7 bases map to TRBD1. The CDR3 has 16 residues. Germline V gene sequence: CDR1 SGHAT, CDR2 FQNNGV. Trimming removed 5 bases from V and 1 base from J; junction bases left unmatched: 10. Here the CDR3 reads CASSPRGQFVQETQYF. For the CDR3, the DNA is TGTGCCAGCAGCCCTCGGGGACAGTTCGTCCAAGAGACCCAGTACTTC. Full variable domain (rest looked up from reference TRBV11-2 and TRBJ2-5): EAGVAQSPRYKIIEKRQSVAFWCNPISGHATLYWYQQILGQGPKLLIQFQNNGVVDDSQLPKDRFSAERLKGVDSTLKIQPAKLEDSAVYLCASSPRGQFVQETQYFGPGTRLLVL.

The chain employs TRBV11-2 and TRBJ2-7, with D possibly TRBD1 on 6 matching bases. CDR1 is SGHAT, CDR2 FQNNGV, per germline. The CDR3 totals 16 residues. The germline V and J ends were trimmed by 0 bases and 1 base, with 13 bases remaining between them. This CDR3 is CASSLDYVQGSYEQYF. The CDR3 region has the DNA TGTGCCAGCAGCTTAGATTACGTGCAGGGGTCCTACGAGCAGTACTTC.

This clonotype was recorded at least ten times. The chain employs TRBV5-1 and TRBJ1-2; no clear D. The CDR3 covers 12 residues. Germline CDR1 is SGHRS and CDR2 is YFSETQ. The V end lost 0 bases, the J end lost 8 bases, and 8 bases lay between the germline ends. Here the CDR3 reads CASSLDRSGYTF. CDR3 in DNA: TGCGCCAGCAGCTTGGATCGATCCGGCTACACCTTC. Full variable domain (remainder filled in from reference TRBV5-1 and TRBJ1-2): KAGVTQTPRYLIKTRGQQVTLSCSPISGHRSVSWYQQTPGQGLQFLFEYFSETQRNKGNFPGRFSGRQFSNSRSEMNVSTLELGDSALYLCASSLDRSGYTFGSGTRLTVV.

As to this clonotype: Being one base from a much bigger clone, this may be a read error. The V gene is TRBV11-3, the J gene TRBJ1-4; no clear D. Germline V lookup: CDR1 SGHNT, CDR2 YENEEA. This CDR3 is 15 amino acids long. Trimming pared 4 bases from V and 7 bases from J, leaving 16 bases between. CDR3 sequence reads: CASSYRRIVSEKLFF. CDR3 DNA sequence: TGTGCCAGCAGCTATCGACGGATTGTGAGTGAAAAACTGTTTTTT.

Many counts were recorded for this clonotype. The chain couples TRBV28 to TRBJ2-3, with unresolved D. This CDR3 is built from 14 residues. Trimming removed 2 bases at V and 1 base at J, with 7 bases between. Germline V gives CDR1 MDHEN, CDR2 SYDVKM. The CDR3 loop is CASSLAGCTDTQYF. The CDR3 coding sequence is TGTGCCAGCAGTTTAGCCGGGTGCACAGATACGCAGTATTTT.

This clonotype has a handful of counts. The chain joins TRBV6-5 to TRBJ2-3, with D unclear. V was shortened by 0 bases and J by 2 bases, with 18 bases between the two germline ends. Germline CDR1 reads MNHEY; CDR2 reads SVGAGI. The CDR3 has 18 residues. CDR3 protein: CASSYSVVFPSSTDTQYF. The DNA of the CDR3 is TGTGCCAGCAGTTACTCGGTTGTTTTTCCATCCTCCACAGATACGCAGTATTTT.

The CDR3: CSARGVEDPSYEQYF. The DNA of the CDR3 is TGCAGTGCTAGGGGAGTGGAGGACCCCAGCTACGAGCAGTACTTC. The rearrangement joins TRBV20-1 to TRBJ2-7, with D possibly TRBD2 on 5 matching bases. This CDR3 contains 15 residues. The ends were cut back, 3 bases at V and 3 bases at J, with 18 bases in the middle. CDR1 is DFQATT and CDR2 is SNEGSKA in the germline V gene (reference sequence).

With regard to this clonotype: Mismatch with germline at one junction end may stem from a read error. The chain employs TRBV20-1 and TRBJ2-3, with 15 bases matching TRBD2. Germline loops: CDR1 DFQATT, CDR2 SNEGSKA (reference sequence). The CDR3 runs 20 residues. This chain's CDR3 is CSASRPGLAGGPNSADMQYF. Written as DNA, the CDR3 is TGCAGTGCTAGTCGCCCCGGACTAGCGGGAGGGCCGAATAGCGCAGATATGCAGTATTTT.

A note on this clonotype: This is likely a read error, given that the CDR3 carries no conserved phenylalanine or tryptophan at its end. The gene calls are TRBV7-9 and TRBJ2-3, with D possibly matching TRBD2 (6 bases). The germline gives CDR1 SEHNR, CDR2 FQNEAQ (reference sequence). This CDR3 is 13 amino acids long. CDR3 sequence: CASSFGGTDTQYL. The CDR3 DNA follows: TGTGCCAGTAGCTTTGGGGGGACAGATACGCAGTATTTG.

The chain joins TRBV4-1 to TRBJ1-2, with D hard to call. CDR1 is MGHRA and CDR2 is YSYEKL in the germline V gene. The V gene lost 4 bases and the J gene lost 8 bases, with 20 bases spanning the gap. This CDR3 is 15 amino acids long. The CDR3 DNA reads TGCGCCAGCAGCCCATCCTTCCGGGCCGAGGGCGGCTACACCTTC. Its translation is CASSPSFRAEGGYTF.